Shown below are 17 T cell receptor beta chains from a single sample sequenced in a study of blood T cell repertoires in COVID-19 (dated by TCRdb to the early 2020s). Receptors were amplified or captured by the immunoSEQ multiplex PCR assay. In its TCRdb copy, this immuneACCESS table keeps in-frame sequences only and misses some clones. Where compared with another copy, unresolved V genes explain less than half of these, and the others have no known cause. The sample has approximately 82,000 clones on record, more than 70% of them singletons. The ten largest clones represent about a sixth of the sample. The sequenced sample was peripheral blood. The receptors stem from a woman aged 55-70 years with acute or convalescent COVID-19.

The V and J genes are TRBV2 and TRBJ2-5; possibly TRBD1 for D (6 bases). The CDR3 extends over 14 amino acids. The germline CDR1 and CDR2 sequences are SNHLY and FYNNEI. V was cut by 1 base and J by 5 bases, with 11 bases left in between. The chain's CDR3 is CASSEDRVGETQYF. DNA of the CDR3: TGTGCCAGCAGTGAAGACAGGGTGGGGGAGACCCAGTACTTC.

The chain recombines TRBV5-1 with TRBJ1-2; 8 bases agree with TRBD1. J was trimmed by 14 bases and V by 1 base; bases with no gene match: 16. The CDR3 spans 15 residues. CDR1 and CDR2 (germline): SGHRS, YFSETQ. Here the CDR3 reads CASSLWRGTGSSETF. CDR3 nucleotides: TGCGCCAGCAGCTTGTGGAGAGGGACAGGCTCGTCGGAGACCTTC.

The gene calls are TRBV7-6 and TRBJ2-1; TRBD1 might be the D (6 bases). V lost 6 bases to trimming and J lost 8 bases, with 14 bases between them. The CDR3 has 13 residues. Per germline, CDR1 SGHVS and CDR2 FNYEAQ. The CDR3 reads CASRRTVNDEQFF. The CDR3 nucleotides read TGTGCCAGCAGGAGGACAGTAAACGATGAGCAGTTCTTC.

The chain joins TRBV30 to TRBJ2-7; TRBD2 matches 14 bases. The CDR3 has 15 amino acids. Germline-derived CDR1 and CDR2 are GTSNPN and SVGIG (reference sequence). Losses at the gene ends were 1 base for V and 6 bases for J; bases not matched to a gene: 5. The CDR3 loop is CAWSAGLAGVGEQYF. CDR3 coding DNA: TGTGCCTGGAGTGCGGGACTAGCGGGAGTTGGCGAGCAGTACTTC.

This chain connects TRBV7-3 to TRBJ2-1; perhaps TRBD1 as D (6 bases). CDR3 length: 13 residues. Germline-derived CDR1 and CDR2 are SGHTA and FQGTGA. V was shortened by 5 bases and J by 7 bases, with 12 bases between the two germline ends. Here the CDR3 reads CASSETQGNEQFF. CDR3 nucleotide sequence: TGTGCCAGCAGCGAAACCCAGGGGAATGAGCAGTTCTTC.

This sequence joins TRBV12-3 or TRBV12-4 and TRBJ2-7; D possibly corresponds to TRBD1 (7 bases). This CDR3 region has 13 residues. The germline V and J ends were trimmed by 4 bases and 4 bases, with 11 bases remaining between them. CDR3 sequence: CASSSTGRYEQYF. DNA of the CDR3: TGTGCCAGCAGTTCGACAGGGAGGTACGAGCAGTACTTC.

The CDR3 DNA is TGTGCCAGCAGCCAGGAAGCGGGAAAATCCTACAATGAGCAGTTCTTC. Translating it yields CASSQEAGKSYNEQFF. J is TRBJ2-1 and V is TRBV6-2 or TRBV6-3, with 7 bases aligning to TRBD2. The CDR3 extends over 16 amino acids. The J segment lost 1 base and the V segment lost 6 bases, leaving 9 bases of the junction unmatched. Germline loops: CDR1 MNHEY, CDR2 SVGEGT.

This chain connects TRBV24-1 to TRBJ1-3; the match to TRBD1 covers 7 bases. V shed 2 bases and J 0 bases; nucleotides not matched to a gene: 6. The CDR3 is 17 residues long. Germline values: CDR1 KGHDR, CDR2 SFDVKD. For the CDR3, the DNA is TGTGCCACCAGTGATTCTCGACAGGGCTTCTCTGGAAACACCATATATTTT. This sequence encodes CATSDSRQGFSGNTIYF.

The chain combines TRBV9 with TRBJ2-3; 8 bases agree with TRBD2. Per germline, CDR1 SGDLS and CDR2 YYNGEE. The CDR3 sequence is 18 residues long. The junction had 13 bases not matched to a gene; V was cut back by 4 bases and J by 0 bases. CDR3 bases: TGTGCCAGCAGCCCCCAGGGCCTAGCGGGCTTCAGCACAGATACGCAGTATTTT. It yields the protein CASSPQGLAGFSTDTQYF.

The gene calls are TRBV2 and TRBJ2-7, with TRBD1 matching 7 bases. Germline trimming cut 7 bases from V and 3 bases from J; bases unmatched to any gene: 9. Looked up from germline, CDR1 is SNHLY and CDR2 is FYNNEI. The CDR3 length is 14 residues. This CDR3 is CASIGDRQNYEQYF. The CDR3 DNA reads TGTGCCAGCATTGGGGACAGACAGAACTACGAGCAGTACTTC.

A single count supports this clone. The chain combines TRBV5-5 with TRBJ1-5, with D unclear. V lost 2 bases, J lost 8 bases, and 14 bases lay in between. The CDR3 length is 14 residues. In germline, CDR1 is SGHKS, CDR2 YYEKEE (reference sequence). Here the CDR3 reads CASSFGGIVEPQHF. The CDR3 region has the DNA TGTGCCAGCAGCTTCGGCGGGATAGTGGAGCCCCAGCATTTT.

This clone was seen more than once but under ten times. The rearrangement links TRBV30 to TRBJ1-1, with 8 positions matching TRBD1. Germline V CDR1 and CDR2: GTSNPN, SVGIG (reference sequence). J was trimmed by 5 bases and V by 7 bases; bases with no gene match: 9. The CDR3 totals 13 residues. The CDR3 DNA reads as TGTGCCTACGATCAAACAGGGGGGACTGAAGCTTTCTTT. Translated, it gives CAYDQTGGTEAFF.

In DNA, the CDR3 is TGTGCCAGCAGCTTACGGGGGGGCTCAACCTACGAGCAGTACTTC. Translated: CASSLRGGSTYEQYF. This chain uses TRBV7-3 with TRBJ2-7, with 8 bases identical to TRBD2. This CDR3 is 15 amino acids long. The junction had 5 bases not matched to a gene; V was cut back by 2 bases and J by 2 bases. The V gene's germline CDR1 is SGHTA and CDR2 FQGTGA.

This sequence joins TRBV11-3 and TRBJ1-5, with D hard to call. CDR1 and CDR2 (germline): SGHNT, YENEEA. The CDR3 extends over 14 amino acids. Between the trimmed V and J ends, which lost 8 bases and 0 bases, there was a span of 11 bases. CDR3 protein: CASSFSGSNQPQHF. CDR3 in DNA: TGTGCCAGCTCCTTTTCCGGTAGCAATCAGCCCCAGCATTTT.

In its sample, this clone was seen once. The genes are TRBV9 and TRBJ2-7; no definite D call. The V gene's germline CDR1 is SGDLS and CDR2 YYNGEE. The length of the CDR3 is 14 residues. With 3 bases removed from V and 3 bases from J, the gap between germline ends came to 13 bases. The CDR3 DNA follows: TGTGCCAGCAGCGCCCAGATTGGGCACTACGAGCAGTACTTC. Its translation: CASSAQIGHYEQYF.

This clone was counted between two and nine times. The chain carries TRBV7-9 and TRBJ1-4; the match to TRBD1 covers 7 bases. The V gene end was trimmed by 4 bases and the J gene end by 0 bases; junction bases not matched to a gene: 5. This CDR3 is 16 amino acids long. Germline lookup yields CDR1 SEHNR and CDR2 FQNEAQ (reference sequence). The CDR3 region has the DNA TGTGCCAGCAGCTCAAGGGGGCTTGCAACTAATGAAAAACTGTTTTTT. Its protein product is CASSSRGLATNEKLFF.

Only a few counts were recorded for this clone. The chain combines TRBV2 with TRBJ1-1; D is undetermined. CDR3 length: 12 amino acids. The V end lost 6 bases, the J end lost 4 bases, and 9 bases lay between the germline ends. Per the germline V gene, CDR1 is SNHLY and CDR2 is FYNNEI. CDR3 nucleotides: TGTGCCAGCAGAGTGGGCTCCACTGAAGCTTTCTTT. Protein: CASRVGSTEAFF.